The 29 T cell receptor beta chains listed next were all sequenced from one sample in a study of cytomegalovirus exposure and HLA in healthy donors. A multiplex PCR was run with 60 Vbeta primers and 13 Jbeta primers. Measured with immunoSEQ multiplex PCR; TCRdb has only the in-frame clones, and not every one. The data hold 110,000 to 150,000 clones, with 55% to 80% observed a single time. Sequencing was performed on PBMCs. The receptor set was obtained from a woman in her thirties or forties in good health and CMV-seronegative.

The CDR3 spells CASSASQRGAGVNNEQFF. The CDR3 region has the DNA TGTGCCAGCAGCGCTTCCCAACGGGGTGCGGGGGTTAACAATGAGCAGTTCTTC. The gene calls are TRBV9 and TRBJ2-1; 7 bases map to TRBD2. The germline gives CDR1 SGDLS, CDR2 YYNGEE. The V and J ends lost 3 bases and 5 bases, in that order; junction bases with no gene match: 17. CDR3 size: 18 residues.

The CDR3 nucleotides read TGTGCCAGCAGGCATATTGGAGTTAACACTGAAGCTTTCTTT. Translated: CASRHIGVNTEAFF. The chain links TRBV27 to TRBJ1-1, with D unresolved. Germline CDR1 is MNHEY and CDR2 is SMNVEV (reference sequence). The CDR3 extends over 14 amino acids. V dropped 6 bases and J dropped 2 bases, with 13 bases sitting between them.

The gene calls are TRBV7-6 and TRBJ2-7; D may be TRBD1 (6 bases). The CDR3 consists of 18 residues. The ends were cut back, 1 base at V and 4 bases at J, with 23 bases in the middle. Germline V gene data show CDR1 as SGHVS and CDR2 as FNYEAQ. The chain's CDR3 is CASSLGVVAGARHYEQYF. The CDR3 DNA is TGTGCCAGCAGCTTAGGAGTAGTGGCAGGGGCCCGACATTACGAGCAGTACTTC. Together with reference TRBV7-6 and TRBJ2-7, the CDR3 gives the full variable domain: GAGVSQSPRYKVTKRGQDVALRCDPISGHVSLYWYRQALGQGPEFLTYFNYEAQQDKSGLPNDRFSAERPEGSISTLTIQRTEQRDSAMYRCASSLGVVAGARHYEQYFGPGTRLTVT.

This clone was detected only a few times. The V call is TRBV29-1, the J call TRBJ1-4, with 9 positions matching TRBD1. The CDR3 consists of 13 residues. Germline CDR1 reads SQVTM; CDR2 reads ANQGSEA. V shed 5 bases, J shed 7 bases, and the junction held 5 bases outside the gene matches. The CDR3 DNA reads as TGCAGCGTTCGACCGACAGGGGGTGAAAAACTGTTTTTT. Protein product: CSVRPTGGEKLFF.

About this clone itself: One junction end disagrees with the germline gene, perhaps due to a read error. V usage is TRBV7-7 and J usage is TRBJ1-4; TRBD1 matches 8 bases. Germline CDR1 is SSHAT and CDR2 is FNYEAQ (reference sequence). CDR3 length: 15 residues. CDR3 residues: CASSLGTGNKEKLFF. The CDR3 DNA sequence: TGTGCTAGCAGCTTAGGGACAGGCAACAAGGAAAAACTGTTTTTT. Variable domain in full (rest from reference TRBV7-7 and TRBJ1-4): GAGVSQSPRYKVTKRGQDVTLRCDPISSHATLYWYQQALGQGPEFLTYFNYEAQPDKSGLPSDRFSAERPEGSISTLTIQRTEQRDSAMYRCASSLGTGNKEKLFFGSGTQLSVL.

The CDR3 sequence: CASSDGTGSNYGYTF. CDR3 DNA: TGTGCCAGCAGCGATGGAACGGGTTCTAACTATGGCTACACCTTC. This chain links TRBV6-4 with TRBJ1-2; D unclear. The CDR3 consists of 15 residues. The germline CDR1 and CDR2 sequences are MRHNA and SNTAGT. Trimming removed 6 bases from V and 0 bases from J, with 14 bases in between.

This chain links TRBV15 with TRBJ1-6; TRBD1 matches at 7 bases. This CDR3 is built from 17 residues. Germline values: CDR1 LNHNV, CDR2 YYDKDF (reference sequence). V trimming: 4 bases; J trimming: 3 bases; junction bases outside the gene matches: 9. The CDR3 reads CATSTNRQGVYNSPLHF. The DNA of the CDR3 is TGTGCCACCAGCACCAACCGACAGGGAGTCTATAATTCACCCCTCCACTTT.

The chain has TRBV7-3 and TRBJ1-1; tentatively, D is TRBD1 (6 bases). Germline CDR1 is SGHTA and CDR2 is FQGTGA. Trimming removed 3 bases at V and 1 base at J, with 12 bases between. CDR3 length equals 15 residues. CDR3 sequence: CASSFTLGGNTEAFF. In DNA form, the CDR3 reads TGTGCCAGCAGCTTTACCCTAGGGGGGAACACTGAAGCTTTCTTT.

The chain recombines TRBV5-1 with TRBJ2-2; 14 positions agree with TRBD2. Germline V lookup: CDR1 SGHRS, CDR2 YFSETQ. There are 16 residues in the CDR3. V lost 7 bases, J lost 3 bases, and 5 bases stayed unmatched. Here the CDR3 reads CASGRLAGGDTGELFF. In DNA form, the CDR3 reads TGCGCCAGCGGCCGACTAGCGGGGGGGGACACCGGGGAGCTGTTTTTT.

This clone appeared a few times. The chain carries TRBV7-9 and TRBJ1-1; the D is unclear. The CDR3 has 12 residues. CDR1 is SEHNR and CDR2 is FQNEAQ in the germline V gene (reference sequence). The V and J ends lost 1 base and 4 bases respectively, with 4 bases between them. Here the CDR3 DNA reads TGTGCCAGCAGCTTAGGGAGCACTGAAGCTTTCTTT. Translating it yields CASSLGSTEAFF.

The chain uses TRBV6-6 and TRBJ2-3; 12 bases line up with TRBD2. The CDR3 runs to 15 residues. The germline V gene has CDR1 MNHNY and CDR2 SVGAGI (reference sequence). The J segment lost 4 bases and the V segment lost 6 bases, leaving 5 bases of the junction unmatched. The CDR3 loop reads CASSLGLAGADTQYF. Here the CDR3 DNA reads TGTGCCAGCAGCTTGGGACTAGCGGGTGCAGATACGCAGTATTTT.

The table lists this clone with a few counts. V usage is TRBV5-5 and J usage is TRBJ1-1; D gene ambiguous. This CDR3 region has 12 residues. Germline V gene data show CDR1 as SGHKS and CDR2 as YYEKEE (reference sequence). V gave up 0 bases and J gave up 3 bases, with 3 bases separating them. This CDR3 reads CASSLADTEAFF. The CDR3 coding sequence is TGTGCCAGCAGCTTGGCCGACACTGAAGCTTTCTTT.

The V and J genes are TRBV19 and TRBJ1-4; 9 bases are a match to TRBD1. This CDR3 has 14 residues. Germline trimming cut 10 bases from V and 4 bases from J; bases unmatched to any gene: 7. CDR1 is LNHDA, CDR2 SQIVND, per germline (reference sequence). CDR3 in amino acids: CATGNRGRNEKLFF. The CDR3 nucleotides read TGTGCCACAGGGAACAGGGGGCGTAATGAAAAACTGTTTTTT.

CDR3 residues: CASSAGTGYQETQYF. The CDR3 DNA reads TGTGCCAGCAGCGCAGGGACAGGGTATCAAGAGACCCAGTACTTC. V and J are TRBV9 and TRBJ2-5; 9 bases line up with TRBD1. Germline V gene lookup returns CDR1 SGDLS and CDR2 YYNGEE. There are 15 residues in the CDR3. V shed 3 bases, J shed 2 bases, and the junction held 5 bases outside the gene matches.

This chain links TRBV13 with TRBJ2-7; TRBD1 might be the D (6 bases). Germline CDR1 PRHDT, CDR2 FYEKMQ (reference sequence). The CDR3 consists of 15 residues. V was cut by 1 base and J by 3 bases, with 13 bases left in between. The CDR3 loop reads CASSLEVRGHYEQYF. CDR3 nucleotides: TGTGCCAGCAGCTTAGAAGTGAGGGGACACTACGAGCAGTACTTC.

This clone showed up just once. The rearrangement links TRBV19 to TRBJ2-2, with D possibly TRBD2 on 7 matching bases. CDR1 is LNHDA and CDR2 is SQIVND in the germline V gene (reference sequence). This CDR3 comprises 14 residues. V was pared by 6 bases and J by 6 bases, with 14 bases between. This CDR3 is CASRGLGGSGELFF. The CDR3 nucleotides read TGTGCCAGTAGAGGACTAGGGGGGTCCGGGGAGCTGTTTTTT.

CDR3 sequence (DNA): TGTGCCAGCAGCGTAGGGGGGGGTACGGGATTCTATGGCTACACCTTC. It is translated as CASSVGGGTGFYGYTF. The V and J genes are TRBV9 and TRBJ1-2; possible D gene TRBD1, 5 bases. Germline CDR1 and CDR2: SGDLS and YYNGEE. V gave up 0 bases and J gave up 4 bases, with 16 bases separating them. This CDR3 has 16 amino acids.

The CDR3: CASSYRTDSNQPQHF. The CDR3, as DNA: TGTGCCAGTAGTTACAGGACGGATAGCAATCAGCCCCAGCATTTT. This chain joins TRBV19 and TRBJ1-5; maybe TRBD1 (5 bases). The V gene lost 5 bases and the J gene lost 0 bases, with 11 bases spanning the gap. This CDR3 region has 15 residues. The germline V gene encodes CDR1 LNHDA and CDR2 SQIVND (reference sequence). Full variable domain (remainder filled in from reference TRBV19 and TRBJ1-5): DGGITQSPKYLFRKEGQNVTLSCEQNLNHDAMYWYRQDPGQGLRLIYYSQIVNDFQKGDIAEGYSVSREKKESFPLTVTSAQKNPTAFYLCASSYRTDSNQPQHFGDGTRLSIL.

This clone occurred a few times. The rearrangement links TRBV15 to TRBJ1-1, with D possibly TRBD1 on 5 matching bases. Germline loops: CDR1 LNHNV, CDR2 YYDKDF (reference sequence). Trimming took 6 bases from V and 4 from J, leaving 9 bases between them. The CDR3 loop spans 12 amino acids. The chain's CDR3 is CATSTGGTEAFF. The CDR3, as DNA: TGTGCCACCAGTACGGGGGGCACTGAAGCTTTCTTT.

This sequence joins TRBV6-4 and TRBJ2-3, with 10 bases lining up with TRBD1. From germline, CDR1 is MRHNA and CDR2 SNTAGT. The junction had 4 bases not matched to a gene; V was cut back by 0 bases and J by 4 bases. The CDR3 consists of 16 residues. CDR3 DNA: TGTGCCAGCAGTGACTCGATGGGGACAGGGGCAGATACGCAGTATTTT. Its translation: CASSDSMGTGADTQYF.

This chain's CDR3 is CASSLSGEGTEQFF. CDR3 nucleotide sequence: TGCGCCAGCAGCTTATCCGGGGAGGGAACTGAGCAGTTCTTC. The V gene is TRBV5-1, the J gene TRBJ2-1; 7 bases are shared with TRBD2. V lost 2 bases to trimming and J lost 9 bases; unmatched junction nucleotides: 8. There are 14 residues in the CDR3. Germline CDR1 and CDR2: SGHRS and YFSETQ.

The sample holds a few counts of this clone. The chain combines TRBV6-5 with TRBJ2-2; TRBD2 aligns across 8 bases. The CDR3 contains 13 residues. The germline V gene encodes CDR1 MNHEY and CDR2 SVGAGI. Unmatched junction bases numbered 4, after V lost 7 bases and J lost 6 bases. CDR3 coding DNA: TGTGCCAGCATGAGGACTAGCCCCGGGGAGCTGTTTTTT. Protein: CASMRTSPGELFF.

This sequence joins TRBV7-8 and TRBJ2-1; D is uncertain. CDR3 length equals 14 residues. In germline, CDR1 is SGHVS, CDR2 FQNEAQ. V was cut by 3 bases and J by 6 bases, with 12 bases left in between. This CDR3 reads CASSFLSGGNEQFF. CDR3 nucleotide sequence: TGTGCCAGCAGCTTTTTGTCAGGTGGCAATGAGCAGTTCTTC.

The CDR3 protein is CASSPDFGGANGYTF. The CDR3, as DNA: TGTGCCAGCAGTCCAGATTTCGGGGGGGCTAATGGCTACACCTTC. The chain carries TRBV6-5 and TRBJ1-2; tentatively, D is TRBD1 (6 bases). CDR3 size: 15 residues. CDR1 and CDR2 from the germline V gene are MNHEY and SVGAGI. Trimming left V 5 bases short and J 6 bases short, with 19 bases between.

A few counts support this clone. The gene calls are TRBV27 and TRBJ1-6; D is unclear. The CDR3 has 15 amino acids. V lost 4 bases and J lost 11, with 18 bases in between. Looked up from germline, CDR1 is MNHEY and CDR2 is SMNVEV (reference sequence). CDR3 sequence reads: CASSSFGIRRAPLHF. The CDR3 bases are TGTGCCAGCAGTTCTTTCGGGATTCGGAGGGCACCCCTCCACTTT.

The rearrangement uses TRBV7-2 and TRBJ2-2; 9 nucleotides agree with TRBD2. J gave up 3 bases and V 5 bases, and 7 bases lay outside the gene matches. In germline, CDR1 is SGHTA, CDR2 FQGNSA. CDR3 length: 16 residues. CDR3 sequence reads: CASSRGTSGYTGELFF. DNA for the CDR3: TGTGCCAGCAGCCGAGGCACTAGCGGGTACACCGGGGAGCTGTTTTTT. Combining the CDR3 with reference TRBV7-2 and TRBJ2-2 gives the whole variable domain GAGVSQSPSNKVTEKGKDVELRCDPISGHTALYWYRQSLGQGLEFLIYFQGNSAPDKSGLPSDRFSAERTGGSVSTLTIQRTQQEDSAVYLCASSRGTSGYTGELFFGEGSRLTVL.

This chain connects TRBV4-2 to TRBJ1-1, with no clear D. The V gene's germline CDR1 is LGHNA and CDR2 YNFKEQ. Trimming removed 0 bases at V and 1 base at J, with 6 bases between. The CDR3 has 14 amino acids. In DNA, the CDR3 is TGTGCCAGCAGCCAAGATGCGGGGAACACTGAAGCTTTCTTT. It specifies CASSQDAGNTEAFF.

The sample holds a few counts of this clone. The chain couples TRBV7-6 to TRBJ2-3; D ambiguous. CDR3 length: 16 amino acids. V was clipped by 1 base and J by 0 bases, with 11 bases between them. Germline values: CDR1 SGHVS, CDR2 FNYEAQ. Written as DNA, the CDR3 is TGTGCCAGCAGCTTAGTGTTACATTCTAGCACAGATACGCAGTATTTT. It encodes CASSLVLHSSTDTQYF.

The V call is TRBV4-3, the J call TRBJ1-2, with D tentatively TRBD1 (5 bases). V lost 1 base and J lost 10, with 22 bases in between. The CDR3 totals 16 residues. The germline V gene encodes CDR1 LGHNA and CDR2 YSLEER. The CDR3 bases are TGCGCCAGCAGCCAAGGGAATGGACGCCGGGACTCGTCCTACACCTTC. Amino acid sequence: CASSQGNGRRDSSYTF.